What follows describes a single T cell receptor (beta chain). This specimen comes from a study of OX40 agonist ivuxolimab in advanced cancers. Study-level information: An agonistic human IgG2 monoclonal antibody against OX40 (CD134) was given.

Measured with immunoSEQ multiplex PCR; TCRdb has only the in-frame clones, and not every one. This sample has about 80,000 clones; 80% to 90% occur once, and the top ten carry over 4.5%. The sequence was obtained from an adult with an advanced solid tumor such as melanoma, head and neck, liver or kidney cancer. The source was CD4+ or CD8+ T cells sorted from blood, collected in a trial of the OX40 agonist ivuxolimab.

In DNA form, the CDR3 reads TGCGCCAGCAGCCAAGAGGTGGGGGACAGGTGGCTGTCTGGGGCCAACGTCCTGACTTTC. Translation: CASSQEVGDRWLSGANVLTF. V usage is TRBV4-1 and J usage is TRBJ2-6, with 8 bases fitting TRBD1. The junction had 11 bases not matched to a gene; V was cut back by 0 bases and J by 1 base. CDR3 length: 20 residues. CDR1 and CDR2 (germline): MGHRA, YSYEKL.